This T cell receptor (beta chain) was found in a study of T-cell memory formation after mild COVID-19. This clonotype was seen a handful of times. Antigen specificity is unknown. In TCRdb, the 5' RACE reads were re-called with MiXCR into one record per CDR3 protein. Here the sample spans about 320,000 distinct CDR3 sequences, around 15% being singletons. Study outcomes and limitations: The study detected some responding clones in pre-infection memory, suggesting cross-reactive memory joined. Contracting CD4+ clones sat mainly in CM and EM; CD8+ in EMRA.

Looked up from germline, CDR1 is SEHNR and CDR2 is FQNEAQ (reference sequence). There are 20 residues in the CDR3. With V trimmed by 3 bases and J by 5 bases, 18 bases remained unmatched. The rearrangement links TRBV7-9 to TRBJ2-1; 11 bases are shared with TRBD2. Sequences were obtained from PBMCs or a T cell subset sorted from them (not recorded which). This receptor was obtained from a man aged 18 to 29 who had mild COVID-19 (a few samples of this study predate the infection). Cell type and time point are not known. CDR3 protein: CASSFSPGTSGILANNEQFF. The CDR3 DNA reads TGTGCCAGCAGCTTCTCGCCCGGGACTAGCGGAATACTCGCGAACAATGAGCAGTTCTTC.